Below are 2 T cell receptor beta chains sequenced from a single sample in a study of T cells in Graves' hyperthyroidism and ophthalmopathy (dated by TCRdb to between 2019 and 2020). The library was generated by multiplex PCR. Instrument used: Illumina HiSeq 2000. The TCR beta CDR3 regions were amplified from the RNA transcripts. A first-round RT-PCR of the TCR CDR3 used the HTBI primer set with the Qiagen OneStep RT-PCR kit. Using fastp at Q25 and MiXCR, TCRdb reprocessed the public reads and kept productive beta chains. Identical CDR3 proteins give one entry, which carries the most common genes and DNA. This sample comprises 550,000 to 800,000 distinct CDR3 sequences, roughly 17% of them detected only once. The ten largest clones take up roughly a sixth of the sample. Sequencing was carried out using blood. These TCRs come from a man in his fifties or sixties with Graves' hyperthyroidism.

There are many counts of this clonotype. This chain uses TRBV6-1 with TRBJ2-7; D is perhaps TRBD2 (5 bases). Germline V lookup: CDR1 MNHNS, CDR2 SASEGT. With 7 bases removed from V and 0 bases from J, the gap between germline ends came to 16 bases. The CDR3 loop spans 15 amino acids. The CDR3 DNA is TGTGCCAGCAATCCGGGGAGCTCATACTCCTACGAGCAGTACTTC. It translates to CASNPGSSYSYEQYF.

The chain joins TRBV3-1 to TRBJ2-1, with TRBD2 matching over 14 bases. The J segment lost 7 bases and the V segment lost 2 bases, leaving 10 bases of the junction unmatched. The CDR3 extends over 18 amino acids. From germline, CDR1 is LGHDT and CDR2 YNNKEL (reference sequence). CDR3 protein: CASSQRETSGRAINEQFF. The CDR3 DNA reads TGTGCCAGCAGCCAAAGGGAGACTAGCGGGAGGGCCATTAATGAGCAGTTCTTC.